Each of the 14 T cell receptor beta chains below was sequenced from the same sample in a study of cytomegalovirus exposure and HLA in healthy donors. Here immunoSEQ multiplex PCR was the method, and the copy in TCRdb shows in-frame clones only, minus some. The sample contains about 150,000 clones, 75% to 90% of which appear only once. Sample: PBMCs. These receptors all stem from a man younger than 30 in good health and CMV-seropositive.

The gene calls are TRBV5-1 and TRBJ1-4; TRBD1 agrees at 7 bases. After removal of 9 bases from V and 2 bases from J, the junction contained 16 bases not matched to a gene. Germline CDR1 is SGHRS and CDR2 is YFSETQ. This CDR3 is built from 17 residues. The CDR3 loop reads CATKTGTLKGTNEKLFF. The CDR3 bases are TGCGCCACCAAGACAGGGACCTTAAAGGGCACTAATGAAAAACTGTTTTTT.

The gene calls are TRBV30 and TRBJ2-6, with 9 bases identical to TRBD2. V trimming: 1 base; J trimming: 0 bases; junction bases outside the gene matches: 1. Germline lookup yields CDR1 GTSNPN and CDR2 SVGIG (reference sequence). The CDR3 has 16 amino acids. The DNA of the CDR3 is TGTGCCTGGAGTGGACTAGCGGTCTCTGGGGCCAACGTCCTGACTTTC. Translation gives CAWSGLAVSGANVLTF. Together with reference TRBV30 and TRBJ2-6, the CDR3 gives the full variable domain: SQTIHQWPATLVQPVGSPLSLECTVEGTSNPNLYWYRQAAGRGLQLLFYSVGIGQISSEVPQNLSASRPQDRQFILSSKKLLLSDSGFYLCAWSGLAVSGANVLTFGAGSRLTVL.

This sequence joins TRBV6-5 and TRBJ1-3; TRBD1 matches at 7 bases. This CDR3 region has 14 residues. V shed 5 bases and J 2 bases; nucleotides not matched to a gene: 3. Germline lookup yields CDR1 MNHEY and CDR2 SVGAGI. The CDR3 loop is CASSETGTGNTIYF. The CDR3 DNA is TGTGCCAGCAGTGAGACAGGGACTGGAAACACCATATATTTT.

The CDR3 DNA sequence: TGTGCCAGCAGTGAATCCGGGGGAACCGGGGAGCTGTTTTTT. Encoded protein: CASSESGGTGELFF. The genes are TRBV25-1 and TRBJ2-2, with D possibly TRBD2 on 6 matching bases. Germline V gene data show CDR1 as MGHDK and CDR2 as SYGVNS. This CDR3 region has 14 residues. The V end was cut by 1 base, the J end by 5 bases, with 8 bases between.

V gene TRBV5-6 combines with J gene TRBJ1-3; D ambiguous. This CDR3 is built from 15 residues. Germline assignment: CDR1 SGHDT and CDR2 YYEEEE. Trimming took 0 bases from V and 2 from J, leaving 9 bases between them. CDR3 sequence (DNA): TGTGCCAGCAGCTTGGTCCGGGTTCCTGGAAACACCATATATTTT. Translation gives CASSLVRVPGNTIYF.

This clone was found once. V gene TRBV7-8 combines with J gene TRBJ2-5; perhaps TRBD2 as D (6 bases). V gave up 4 bases and J gave up 5 bases, with 14 bases separating them. The CDR3 totals 14 residues. Germline V gene lookup returns CDR1 SGHVS and CDR2 FQNEAQ. The CDR3 is CASSSWDSKETQYF. As DNA, the CDR3 is TGTGCCAGCAGCTCCTGGGACTCGAAGGAGACCCAGTACTTC.

This rearrangement joins TRBV7-3 to TRBJ2-7; 7 bases map to TRBD2. Germline CDR1 reads SGHTA; CDR2 reads FQGTGA. The length of the CDR3 is 14 residues. V was pared by 5 bases and J by 5 bases, with 9 bases of the junction left unmatched. This CDR3 is CASSPRGGGDEQYF. CDR3 coding DNA: TGTGCCAGCAGCCCGCGTGGGGGAGGGGACGAGCAGTACTTC.

This clone was observed a single time. This sequence joins TRBV5-3 and TRBJ1-5; no definite D call. TRBV5-3 is filed as an ORF, its function uncertain. Trimming stripped 3 bases from V and 6 bases from J, with 7 bases between. There are 12 residues in the CDR3. The CDR3 sequence: CARSCGGQPQHF. The CDR3 nucleotides are TGTGCCAGAAGCTGTGGCGGTCAGCCCCAGCATTTT.

V and J are TRBV18 and TRBJ2-3, with 11 bases lining up with TRBD2. Germline V gives CDR1 KGHSH, CDR2 LQKENI. With 4 bases clipped from V and 3 bases from J, the junction kept 6 bases outside the gene matches. There are 16 residues in the CDR3. CDR3 in DNA: TGTGCCAGCTCACTTACTAGCGGGAGTAGGACAGATACGCAGTATTTT. Its protein is CASSLTSGSRTDTQYF.

The gene calls are TRBV7-3 and TRBJ2-1; TRBD2 agrees at 7 bases. V lost 5 bases and J lost 8; bases outside the gene matches: 12. Germline CDR1 reads SGHTA; CDR2 reads FQGTGA. The CDR3 spans 15 residues. The CDR3 DNA is TGTGCCAGCAGCAAGACGGCGGGAGAGATATATGAGCAGTTCTTC. Its translation: CASSKTAGEIYEQFF.

V usage is TRBV15 and J usage is TRBJ2-7; TRBD2 matches 9 bases. Germline V gives CDR1 LNHNV, CDR2 YYDKDF (reference sequence). V trimming: 0 bases; J trimming: 3 bases; junction bases outside the gene matches: 9. There are 17 residues in the CDR3. CDR3: CATSREGSGSLGYEQYF. The CDR3 DNA reads TGTGCCACCAGCAGAGAGGGTAGCGGGAGTCTCGGCTACGAGCAGTACTTC.

This clone was seen a few times. This chain uses TRBV25-1 with TRBJ1-2; D is possibly TRBD1 (5 bases). Germline CDR1 reads MGHDK; CDR2 reads SYGVNS. The V end lost 3 bases, the J end lost 4 bases, and 9 bases lay between the germline ends. The CDR3 totals 13 residues. The CDR3 coding sequence is TGTGCCAGCAGTGACCAGGGTCCCTATGGCTACACCTTC. Translating it yields CASSDQGPYGYTF.

This chain links TRBV6-5 with TRBJ2-2, with 11 bases matching TRBD2. The CDR3 covers 15 residues. The V gene end was trimmed by 4 bases and the J gene end by 3 bases; junction bases not matched to a gene: 1. The germline CDR1 and CDR2 sequences are MNHEY and SVGAGI. The CDR3 spells CASSLLAGDTGELFF. The CDR3 DNA reads TGTGCCAGCAGTTTACTAGCGGGGGACACCGGGGAGCTGTTTTTT.

V and J are TRBV6-1 and TRBJ2-7; 9 bases fit TRBD2. Germline V gene data show CDR1 as MNHNS and CDR2 as SASEGT. The V and J ends lost 4 bases and 2 bases, in that order; junction bases with no gene match: 6. This CDR3 has 15 amino acids. CDR3 amino acids: CASSASGAHTYEQYF. Here the CDR3 DNA reads TGTGCCAGCAGTGCTAGCGGGGCGCACACCTACGAGCAGTACTTC.